This T cell receptor beta chain was identified during a study of T cell repertoires in cytomegalovirus infection. At the level of the study: Epitope selection comprised recently identified HLA-C-restricted CMV epitopes and well-studied HLA-B-restricted CMV epitopes. Matching HLA type, along with CMV infection, was indicated by public TCR beta signatures.

TCRdb analysed the reads with MiXCR anew, one entry per CDR3 protein. The sample has about 830,000 distinct CDR3 sequences; over 25% are singletons. General study results and limits: Within the response measured ex vivo, HLA-C-restricted CMV-specific TCR beta clonotypes were dominant.

The CDR3 has 14 amino acids. The V gene's germline CDR1 is DFQATT and CDR2 SNEGSKA (reference sequence). Trimming cost V 5 bases and J 0 bases; bases outside gene matches: 3. On this clonotype: Its antigen is not identified.

The sequenced sample was cultured CD8+ T cells from PBMCs, obtained from culture after CMV antigen stimulation. The TCR originated in a human donor in good health (CMV status not recorded). Some clones in this sample may be carry-over from other donors' samples. The chain links TRBV20-1 to TRBJ2-7; 11 bases are a match to TRBD1. The CDR3: CSARDRGISYEQYF. CDR3 nucleotides: TGCAGTGCTCGGGACAGGGGGATCTCCTACGAGCAGTACTTC.